This TCR beta chain was recovered during a study of CD8+CD57+ T cells in acquired aplastic anemia. Study in general: DNA per sorted CD4+ or CD8+ sample ranged 0.2 to 27.4 ug, averaging 3.2 ug.

CDR1 and CDR2 from the germline V gene are LNHDA and SQIVND (reference sequence). CDR3 size: 15 residues. Between the trimmed V and J ends, which lost 6 bases and 5 bases, there was a span of 20 bases. CDR3 and TCR beta VDJ profiling relied on a genomic DNA template. TCRdb re-analysed the reads in MiXCR, keeping a single row per CDR3 protein. Of 160,000 or so distinct CDR3 sequences listed, 40% to 50% are singletons. Sequencing involved patients with CD8+CD57+ cell expansion previously shown by flow cytometry. The rearrangement joins TRBV19 to TRBJ2-7; D might be TRBD2 (6 bases). Sequenced: sorted CD4+, CD8+, or CD8+CD57+ T cells (not recorded which) from PBMCs. This TCR was sampled from a human donor with aplastic anemia. The CDR3 region is CASRDTGLRLDEQYF. CDR3 bases: TGTGCCAGTAGGGATACGGGACTCCGGTTGGACGAGCAGTACTTC.